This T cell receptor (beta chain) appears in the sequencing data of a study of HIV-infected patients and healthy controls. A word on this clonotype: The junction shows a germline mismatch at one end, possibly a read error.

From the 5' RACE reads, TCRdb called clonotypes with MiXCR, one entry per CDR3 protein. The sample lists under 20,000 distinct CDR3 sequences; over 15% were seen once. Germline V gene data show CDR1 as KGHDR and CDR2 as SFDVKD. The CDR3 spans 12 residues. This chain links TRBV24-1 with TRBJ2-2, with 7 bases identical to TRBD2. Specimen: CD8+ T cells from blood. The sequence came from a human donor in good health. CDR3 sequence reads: CATSEGSGELLF. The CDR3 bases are TGTGCCACCAGTGAGGGGAGCGGGGAGCTGCTTTTT.